Following are 29 T cell receptor beta chains from one sample sequenced in a study of regulatory T cells in long-lasting Graves disease. Sequencing libraries for TCR beta were prepared with iRepertoire HTBI primers and Arm-PCR of CDR3 regions. TCRdb redid the calling of the multiplex PCR reads with MiXCR, one entry per CDR3 protein. The sample lists 350,000 to 500,000 distinct CDR3 sequences, around 23% occurring once. Time point described: persistent/refractory GD, antithyroid drugs over 5 years with positive TRAb. The authors made the TCR library using RNA they extracted from PBMCs. Specimen: peripheral blood mononuclear cells (PBMCs), collected when the disease was refractory, from a patient treated with antithyroid drugs. Receptors originate from a female donor with Graves disease.

Comment on this clonotype: This may come from a read error, since a much larger clone is one base off. V and J are TRBV6-2 or TRBV6-3 and TRBJ2-1; D gene unclear. Germline CDR1 reads MNHEY; CDR2 reads SVGEGT. The length of the CDR3 is 14 residues. The ends were cut back, 5 bases at V and 0 bases at J, with 8 bases in the middle. CDR3 DNA: TGTGCCAGCAGTGAAGTGAGCTCCTACAATGAGCAGTTCTTC. It codes for CASSEVSSYNEQFF.

This clonotype was seen repeatedly, ten times or more. This chain connects TRBV20-1 to TRBJ1-6, with no clear D. This CDR3 comprises 13 residues. Germline assignment: CDR1 DFQATT and CDR2 SNEGSKA (reference sequence). V was cut by 0 bases and J by 7 bases, with 7 bases left in between. CDR3 protein: CSARDMNNSPLHF. The CDR3 bases are TGCAGTGCTAGAGATATGAACAATTCACCCCTCCACTTT.

This clonotype has only a few counts. The rearrangement links TRBV6-5 to TRBJ2-2, with 7 bases lining up with TRBD2. The CDR3 sequence is 17 residues long. Germline CDR1 reads MNHEY; CDR2 reads SVGAGI. V was clipped by 2 bases and J by 3 bases; unmatched bases: 9. The DNA of the CDR3 is TGTGCCAGCAGTTACCCCAGACATGGGGGGGACACCGGGGAGCTGTTTTTT. The encoded protein is CASSYPRHGGDTGELFF.

This clonotype was found many times. The chain joins TRBV19 to TRBJ1-2, with D unclear. The ends were cut back, 8 bases at V and 5 bases at J, with 12 bases in the middle. The germline V gene has CDR1 LNHDA and CDR2 SQIVND (reference sequence). The CDR3 contains 12 residues. The CDR3 DNA reads as TGTGCCAGTGGACGGGATGTTTATGGCTACACCTTC. This encodes CASGRDVYGYTF.

This clonotype appeared a few times. This CDR3 reads CASRSRGPGETQYF. As DNA, the CDR3 is TGTGCCAGTAGGAGCAGGGGCCCCGGGGAGACCCAGTACTTC. The gene calls are TRBV19 and TRBJ2-5, with a possible D match to TRBD1 (6 bases). Germline V gene lookup returns CDR1 LNHDA and CDR2 SQIVND (reference sequence). The CDR3 spans 14 residues. Trimming removed 6 bases at V and 5 bases at J, with 16 bases between.

The rearrangement joins TRBV11-2 to TRBJ2-2; D is perhaps TRBD1 (5 bases). CDR1 and CDR2 from the germline V gene are SGHAT and FQNNGV. The CDR3 has 18 residues. Trimming left V 5 bases short and J 5 bases short, with 24 bases between. For the CDR3, the DNA is TGTGCCAGCAGCAAAAGACCCGTTACCCAGGGAAATACCGGGGAGCTGTTTTTT. Amino acids: CASSKRPVTQGNTGELFF.

The table lists this clonotype with many counts. The chain recombines TRBV29-1 with TRBJ1-4; D is perhaps TRBD1 (6 bases). CDR1 and CDR2 from the germline V gene are SQVTM and ANQGSEA. Trimming left V 7 bases short and J 8 bases short, with 14 bases between. The CDR3 is made up of 12 amino acids. The DNA for the CDR3 is TGCAGCGCATACAGGGTGGGGGAAAAACTGTTTTTT. It yields the protein CSAYRVGEKLFF.

The V and J genes are TRBV30 and TRBJ1-1; TRBD1 agrees at 7 bases. Germline CDR1 and CDR2: GTSNPN and SVGIG (reference sequence). The CDR3 loop spans 18 amino acids. V lost 0 bases, J lost 0 bases, and 13 bases stayed unmatched. CDR3 DNA sequence: TGTGCCTGGAGTGTACGCGAGACGATGGGACAGTTGAACACTGAAGCTTTCTTT. It codes for CAWSVRETMGQLNTEAFF. The variable domain in full, with the rest retrieved from reference TRBV30 and TRBJ1-1, is SQTIHQWPATLVQPVGSPLSLECTVEGTSNPNLYWYRQAAGRGLQLLFYSVGIGQISSEVPQNLSASRPQDRQFILSSKKLLLSDSGFYLCAWSVRETMGQLNTEAFFGQGTRLTVV.

This chain uses TRBV28 with TRBJ2-3; 11 bases map to TRBD1. V was clipped by 6 bases and J by 4 bases; unmatched bases: 12. The CDR3 totals 17 residues. In germline, CDR1 is MDHEN, CDR2 SYDVKM. The CDR3 loop is CASSLVPRTGGADTQYF. In DNA, the CDR3 is TGTGCCAGCAGCTTAGTCCCAAGGACAGGGGGCGCAGATACGCAGTATTTT.

This rearrangement joins TRBV7-3 to TRBJ2-1, with D unclear. Per germline, CDR1 SGHTA and CDR2 FQGTGA. The CDR3 is made up of 13 amino acids. V lost 5 bases, J lost 5 bases, and 10 bases lay in between. As DNA, the CDR3 is TGTGCCAGCAGCCAATACACGGACAATGAGCAGTTCTTC. Protein sequence: CASSQYTDNEQFF. Variable domain in full (rest from reference TRBV7-3 and TRBJ2-1): GAGVSQTPSNKVTEKGKYVELRCDPISGHTALYWYRQSLGQGPEFLIYFQGTGAADDSGLPNDRFFAVRPEGSVSTLKIQRTERGDSAVYLCASSQYTDNEQFFGPGTRLTVL.

This clonotype was picked up a small number of times. This rearrangement joins TRBV19 to TRBJ1-5; 11 bases are a match to TRBD1. V lost 4 bases and J lost 7; bases outside the gene matches: 3. CDR3 size: 14 residues. CDR1 and CDR2 (germline): LNHDA, SQIVND (reference sequence). This CDR3 reads CASSKDRGPQPQHF. The CDR3 nucleotides read TGTGCCAGTAGTAAGGACAGGGGGCCCCAGCCCCAGCATTTT.

This clonotype was seen a handful of times. The chain carries TRBV5-1 and TRBJ1-1; the D is unclear. CDR1 and CDR2 from the germline V gene are SGHRS and YFSETQ. The V gene lost 4 bases and the J gene lost 6 bases, with 13 bases spanning the gap. This CDR3 is 13 amino acids long. The CDR3 reads CASSLVGRSEAFF. The CDR3, as DNA: TGCGCCAGCAGCCTTGTCGGGAGGTCTGAAGCTTTCTTT.

This clonotype appeared many times. J is TRBJ1-4 and V is TRBV20-1; D perhaps matches TRBD1 (6 bases). Germline-derived CDR1 and CDR2 are DFQATT and SNEGSKA (reference sequence). V was clipped by 6 bases and J by 4 bases, with 12 bases between them. The length of the CDR3 is 13 residues. The CDR3 nucleotides read TGCAGTGCGCATGGACAGAATAATGAAAAACTGTTTTTT. It translates to CSAHGQNNEKLFF.

Ten or more counts support this clonotype. The rearrangement links TRBV28 to TRBJ2-7; D is perhaps TRBD1 (6 bases). Germline V CDR1 and CDR2: MDHEN, SYDVKM. CDR3 size: 14 residues. Between the trimmed V and J ends, which lost 2 bases and 4 bases, there was a span of 12 bases. The CDR3 sequence: CASSLRQGKYEQYF. The CDR3, as DNA: TGTGCCAGCAGTTTACGGCAGGGGAAGTACGAGCAGTACTTC.

This clonotype appeared a few times. CDR3 sequence: CASSEYRWGGITSGELFF. CDR3 nucleotides: TGTGCCAGCAGTGAATATAGATGGGGCGGGATTACCTCCGGGGAGCTGTTTTTT. The V and J genes are TRBV25-1 and TRBJ2-2, with D perhaps matching TRBD2 (6 bases). This CDR3 has 18 residues. Trimming cost V 0 bases and J 6 bases, with 20 bases left between them. Germline values: CDR1 MGHDK, CDR2 SYGVNS.

This chain links TRBV5-1 with TRBJ2-2; 7 bases align to TRBD2. The CDR3 has 16 amino acids. Looked up from germline, CDR1 is SGHRS and CDR2 is YFSETQ. Losses at the gene ends were 0 bases for V and 4 bases for J; bases not matched to a gene: 6. The CDR3 coding sequence is TGCGCCAGCAGCTTGGTTGGAAGCGGGACCACCGGGGAGCTGTTTTTT. It is translated as CASSLVGSGTTGELFF.

In its sample, this clonotype was seen a few times. The J gene is TRBJ1-2, the V gene TRBV20-1, with 7 bases fitting TRBD1. This CDR3 has 15 residues. Germline lookup yields CDR1 DFQATT and CDR2 SNEGSKA (reference sequence). V was pared by 2 bases and J by 4 bases, with 10 bases of the junction left unmatched. The CDR3 DNA reads as TGCAGTGCTAGACAGGGGGAACGGGTCTCCTATGGCTACACCTTC. It yields the protein CSARQGERVSYGYTF.

In its sample, this clonotype was seen many times. The chain combines TRBV27 with TRBJ1-3; D may be TRBD1 (6 bases). V shed 5 bases and J shed 3 bases, with 20 bases lying between them. Germline V gene data show CDR1 as MNHEY and CDR2 as SMNVEV (reference sequence). The CDR3 has 17 amino acids. The DNA of the CDR3 is TGTGCCAGCAGTCCCCACTCGACAGGACGGATTGGAAACACCATATATTTT. It translates to CASSPHSTGRIGNTIYF.

This clonotype was seen many times. This chain joins TRBV7-9 and TRBJ2-5, with 11 positions matching TRBD2. Germline-derived CDR1 and CDR2 are SEHNR and FQNEAQ (reference sequence). The ends lost 4 bases at V and 6 bases at J; junction bases unmatched: 7. The CDR3 extends over 15 amino acids. DNA of the CDR3: TGTGCCAGCAGCTGGGGGACTAGCGGAGGACAGACCCAGTACTTC. This gives the protein CASSWGTSGGQTQYF.

This clonotype was found many times. The chain links TRBV13 to TRBJ2-2; D is uncertain. Germline CDR1 and CDR2: PRHDT and FYEKMQ (reference sequence). The CDR3 loop spans 13 amino acids. V lost 0 bases and J lost 6, with 5 bases in between. The DNA of the CDR3 is TGTGCCAGCAGCTTAGGACTTTCCGGGGAGCTGTTTTTT. Translating it yields CASSLGLSGELFF.

This chain links TRBV25-1 with TRBJ2-1; maybe TRBD1 (5 bases). Germline V lookup: CDR1 MGHDK, CDR2 SYGVNS. CDR3 length: 15 residues. V was clipped by 3 bases and J by 7 bases, with 16 bases between them. This CDR3 reads CASSERVGASNEQFF. CDR3 nucleotide sequence: TGTGCCAGCAGTGAGCGCGTTGGGGCCTCTAATGAGCAGTTCTTC. The complete variable domain, with remaining parts taken from reference TRBV25-1 and TRBJ2-1, reads EADIYQTPRYLVIGTGKKITLECSQTMGHDKMYWYQQDPGMELHLIHYSYGVNSTEKGDLSSESTVSRIRTEHFPLTLESARPSHTSQYLCASSERVGASNEQFFGPGTRLTVL.

Comment on this clonotype: The junction departs from the called germline gene at one end, perhaps through a read error. The gene calls are TRBV28 and TRBJ2-5, with D possibly matching TRBD1 (6 bases). Germline loops: CDR1 MDHEN, CDR2 SYDVKM. The CDR3 loop spans 11 amino acids. CDR3 protein: CASRGQGTQYF. As DNA, the CDR3 is TGTGCCAGCAGGGGACAAGGGACCCAGTACTTC.

This clonotype was picked up many times. One end of the junction does not line up with germline, which may come from a read error. The rearrangement links TRBV2 to TRBJ1-1; D may be TRBD1 (5 bases). The CDR3 loop spans 12 amino acids. CDR1 SNHLY and CDR2 FYNNEI come from the germline V gene. The CDR3 sequence: CASSVGPYGGDF. Written as DNA, the CDR3 is TGTGCCAGCAGTGTCGGGCCCTATGGGGGTGATTTT.

This clonotype was counted a few times. This chain uses TRBV2 with TRBJ2-2, with 13 bases fitting TRBD2. With V trimmed by 6 bases and J by 3 bases, 4 bases remained unmatched. The germline V gene encodes CDR1 SNHLY and CDR2 FYNNEI. This CDR3 region has 16 residues. CDR3 sequence: CASRWTSGSHTGELFF. The CDR3 DNA sequence: TGTGCCAGCAGGTGGACTAGCGGGAGTCACACCGGGGAGCTGTTTTTT.

This clonotype has ten or more counts. The chain links TRBV27 to TRBJ1-6; tentatively, D is TRBD1 (6 bases). CDR3 size: 14 residues. V lost 10 bases and J lost 4, with 14 bases in between. Germline V gene lookup returns CDR1 MNHEY and CDR2 SMNVEV (reference sequence). The CDR3 loop reads CATRQGLYNSPLHF. CDR3 coding DNA: TGTGCCACTCGCCAGGGGCTATATAATTCACCCCTCCACTTT.

This chain connects TRBV9 to TRBJ2-7, with D possibly TRBD2 on 6 matching bases. This CDR3 comprises 15 residues. The V gene's germline CDR1 is SGDLS and CDR2 YYNGEE. Trimming cost V 3 bases and J 3 bases, with 16 bases left between them. The CDR3 sequence is CASSAVGGGVYEQYF. In DNA, the CDR3 is TGTGCCAGCAGCGCCGTCGGGGGTGGAGTCTACGAGCAGTACTTC. Full variable domain (missing parts from reference TRBV9 and TRBJ2-7): DSGVTQTPKHLITATGQRVTLRCSPRSGDLSVYWYQQSLDQGLQFLIQYYNGEERAKGNILERFSAQQFPDLHSELNLSSLELGDSALYFCASSAVGGGVYEQYFGPGTRLTVT.

This clonotype was recorded a few times. The rearrangement uses TRBV7-9 and TRBJ2-7, with TRBD1 matching 9 bases. V gave up 3 bases and J gave up 7 bases; unmatched junction bases: 10. CDR3 length: 15 amino acids. Per the germline V gene, CDR1 is SEHNR and CDR2 is FQNEAQ (reference sequence). The CDR3 region has the DNA TGTGCCAGCAGCTTGTGGACAGGGGTAGAAGAGGAGCAGTACTTC. It specifies CASSLWTGVEEEQYF.

The table lists this clonotype with many counts. The rearrangement links TRBV7-9 to TRBJ2-2; 7 nucleotides line up with TRBD1. This CDR3 contains 13 residues. V gave up 0 bases and J gave up 9 bases; unmatched junction bases: 1. CDR1 and CDR2 from the germline V gene are SEHNR and FQNEAQ (reference sequence). This CDR3 is CASSLAGGRELFF. The CDR3 DNA reads TGTGCCAGCAGCTTAGCAGGGGGCCGGGAGCTGTTTTTT. Supplemented by reference TRBV7-9 and TRBJ2-2, the full variable domain reads DTGVSQNPRHKITKRGQNVTFRCDPISEHNRLYWYRQTLGQGPEFLTYFQNEAQLEKSRLLSDRFSAERPKGSFSTLEIQRTEQGDSAMYLCASSLAGGRELFFGEGSRLTVL.

The gene calls are TRBV15 and TRBJ2-1; 7 nucleotides match TRBD2. The CDR3 consists of 16 residues. V was clipped by 0 bases and J by 0 bases; unmatched bases: 2. Germline CDR1 reads LNHNV; CDR2 reads YYDKDF (reference sequence). The chain's CDR3 is CATSRERTSSYNEQFF. The CDR3 bases are TGTGCCACCAGCAGAGAACGGACTAGCTCCTACAATGAGCAGTTCTTC.